This T cell receptor (beta chain) was recovered during a study of blood T cells in healthy people across ages. In the study overall: Capturing about one barcoded beta molecule per two T cells was achieved by template switching. Findings and limits, study-wide: Those diversity estimates obtained from one million T cells were thought to be underestimates. Unsorted PBMCs ruled out conclusive naive versus antigen-experienced comparison.

Trimming left V 5 bases short and J 6 bases short, with 15 bases between. This CDR3 region has 14 residues. The germline V gene encodes CDR1 SGHVS and CDR2 FQNEAQ. This clonotype was found many times. Its antigen remains unknown. Each sample yielded at least 5 micrograms of PBMC total RNA. Alongside a J-beta primer mix, a sample-barcoded 5' primer served in a second PCR lasting about 7 to 12 cycles. From the 5' RACE reads, TCRdb called clonotypes with MiXCR, one entry per CDR3 protein. The data show more than 800,000 distinct CDR3 sequences, around 28% seen once. The chain is built from TRBV7-8 and TRBJ2-3; a possible D gene is TRBD2 (7 bases). Sequenced sample: blood. This TCR was recovered from an elderly woman in good health. The CDR3 loop reads CASSPGGPQDTQYF. The CDR3 DNA follows: TGTGCCAGCAGCCCCGGGGGGCCCCAGGATACGCAGTATTTT.